These T cell receptor beta chains were read from a single sample in a study of Ad26.COV2.S vaccination and SARS-CoV-2 variants. Libraries were prepared by immunoSEQ multiplex PCR; TCRdb keeps only in-frame clonotypes and omits some of them. Of roughly 320,000 clones listed, 85% are singletons. The source was peripheral blood, collected in a trial of Ad26.COV2.S vaccine versus placebo. The source is a person aged 18-60 years who received the Ad26.COV2.S COVID-19 vaccine or a placebo. CDR3s leave out the opening cysteine and the closing phenylalanine or tryptophan. The order of the fields is V gene, CDR3 protein.

V gene: TRBV19
CDR3 protein: ASSTTGGRAKNIQY

V gene: TRBV3-1/TRBV3-2
CDR3 protein: ASSQDVPDTQY

V gene: TRBV19
CDR3 protein: ASKEKGIGTEAF

V gene: TRBV7-3
CDR3 protein: ASSLTYGSADTQY

V gene: TRBV10-3
CDR3 protein: AISEEYQPQH

V gene: TRBV19
CDR3 protein: AIEEARYLAKNIQY

V gene: TRBV4-2
CDR3 protein: ASSQESPLGYGYT

V gene: TRBV7-9
CDR3 protein: ASSLNPIGFGGELF

V gene: TRBV28
CDR3 protein: ASSRQGFSGNTIY

V gene: TRBV4-1
CDR3 protein: ASSQSDRNTEAF

V gene: TRBV15
CDR3 protein: ATSRDRDRTAENYGYT

V gene: TRBV2
CDR3 protein: ASSEIASEAF

V gene: TRBV28
CDR3 protein: ASNGRPHYGYT

V gene: TRBV28
CDR3 protein: ASASNTQY

V gene: TRBV30
CDR3 protein: AWSLGEGQPQH

V gene: TRBV3-1/TRBV3-2
CDR3 protein: ASSLGPSGLF

V gene: TRBV28
CDR3 protein: ASSLWGTESRELF

V gene: TRBV5-1
CDR3 protein: ASSLGPQGEAETQY

V gene: TRBV27
CDR3 protein: ASSLAPSTEAF

V gene: TRBV11-2
CDR3 protein: ASSLGHSYEQY

V gene: TRBV5-4
CDR3 protein: ASSRGQGGTDTQY

V gene: TRBV7-2
CDR3 protein: ASLGTAFSTDTQY

V gene: TRBV5-1
CDR3 protein: ASSWTKTGTSGSYEQY

V gene: TRBV19
CDR3 protein: ASSRLAGGKETQY

V gene: TRBV5-1
CDR3 protein: ASSLGGLFDQPQH

V gene: TRBV19
CDR3 protein: ASSSKRGGIPEAF

V gene: TRBV6-1
CDR3 protein: ASSDTLWGHEQY

V gene: TRBV18
CDR3 protein: ASSPPNGQGYNEQF

V gene: TRBV11-1
CDR3 protein: ASSLLGWMNTEAF

V gene: TRBV4-2
CDR3 protein: ASSIPGQNSPLH

V gene: TRBV27
CDR3 protein: ASRPWESSYNSPLH

V gene: TRBV7-8
CDR3 protein: ASSLLKQDPRGYT

V gene: TRBV20-1
CDR3 protein: SASRGRGAYQPQH

V gene: TRBV18
CDR3 protein: ASSPEKGTAFFPGYT

V gene: TRBV6-2/TRBV6-3
CDR3 protein: ASRPWVDDYGYT

V gene: TRBV7-3
CDR3 protein: ASSRSSGADGELF

V gene: TRBV7-3
CDR3 protein: ASSLRPRDRRPLY

V gene: TRBV6-1
CDR3 protein: ASSEVPQGPYEQY

V gene: TRBV24-1
CDR3 protein: ATTRDGDNTGELF

V gene: TRBV28
CDR3 protein: ASSSPTETQY

V gene: TRBV5-1
CDR3 protein: ASSLGGITDTQY

V gene: TRBV28
CDR3 protein: ASSQPRQGTMNTEAF

V gene: TRBV19
CDR3 protein: ASSPEVGGGGTYSYNEQF

V gene: TRBV5-4
CDR3 protein: ASSLAGRGSNEQY

V gene: TRBV5-1
CDR3 protein: ASSYIMGTYEQY